Sequencing of this TCR beta chain was carried out in a study of blood T cell repertoires in COVID-19. Study overall: COVID-19 samples, acute and convalescent, were from the United States, Italy and Spain.

Per the germline V gene, CDR1 is SNHLY and CDR2 is FYNNEI. The CDR3 loop spans 13 amino acids. Between the trimmed V and J ends, which lost 3 bases and 2 bases, there was a span of 7 bases. Sequencing was performed with immunoSEQ multiplex PCR; in TCRdb, only in-frame clones are kept and a portion is missing. The top ten clones hold over 35% of a sample with 120,000 to 150,000 clones, over 80% of them seen once. This clone was observed a few times. Material: peripheral blood. The chain combines TRBV2 with TRBJ2-5, with TRBD1 as a possible D gene (5 bases). The receptor was isolated from a man aged 45-65 years who had recovered from COVID-19. The CDR3 DNA follows: TGTGCCAGCAGTGACAGGACACAAGAGACCCAGTACTTC. It yields the protein CASSDRTQETQYF.